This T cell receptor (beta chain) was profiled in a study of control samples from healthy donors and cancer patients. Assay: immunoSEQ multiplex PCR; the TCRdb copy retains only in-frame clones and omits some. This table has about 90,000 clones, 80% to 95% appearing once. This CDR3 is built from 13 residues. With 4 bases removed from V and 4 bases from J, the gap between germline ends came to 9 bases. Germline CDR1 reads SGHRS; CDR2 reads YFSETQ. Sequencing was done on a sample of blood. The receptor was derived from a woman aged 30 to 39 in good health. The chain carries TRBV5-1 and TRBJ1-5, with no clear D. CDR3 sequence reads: CASSTDGNQPQHF. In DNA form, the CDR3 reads TGCGCCAGCAGCACCGACGGGAATCAGCCCCAGCATTTT.